This T cell receptor (beta chain) was captured in a study of PD-1 blockade in classical Hodgkin lymphoma. Time point reported: cycle 4 day 1 (C4D1), after six to seven weeks of nivolumab. Brentuximab vedotin exposure varied, and every patient relapsed after autologous stem cell transplantation. Progressive disease, partial response or complete response was each patient's best response. This clone is medium-sized (0.01 to 0.1%) in the sample. Its antigen is still unknown. Generated by immunoSEQ multiplex PCR, the TCRdb table keeps only in-frame clones and is missing some. Among about 39,000 clones listed, around four fifths were seen once. Germline CDR1 reads SGHNT; CDR2 reads YYREEE (reference sequence). V lost 0 bases and J 7 bases, leaving 13 bases between the germline ends. CDR3 length: 14 residues. Overall study findings and caveats: Why repertoires differed is undefined; disease activity or prior therapy possibly contributed. Reports described newly diagnosed patients as having lower baseline TCR diversity than healthy donors. When nivolumab was started under 1 year after ASCT, patients were excluded.

This rearrangement joins TRBV5-4 to TRBJ1-1; possible D gene TRBD1, 6 bases. The sample in question was peripheral blood mononuclear cells (PBMCs), obtained before the fourth cycle of nivolumab. This TCR was sampled from a human donor with classical Hodgkin lymphoma. DNA for the CDR3: TGTGCCAGCAGCTTGGGGCCAGGGGCTATTGAAGCTTTCTTT. The encoded protein is CASSLGPGAIEAFF. The variable domain in full, with the rest retrieved from reference TRBV5-4 and TRBJ1-1, is ETGVTQSPTHLIKTRGQQVTLRCSSQSGHNTVSWYQQALGQGPQFIFQYYREEENGRGNFPPRFSGLQFPNYSSELNVNALELDDSALYLCASSLGPGAIEAFFGQGTRLTVV.